These 3 T cell receptor beta chains share one sample of origin, sequenced in a study of TIL therapy for anti-PD-1-resistant metastatic lung cancer. Documented time point: pre-treatment sample, taken before nivolumab and TIL therapy. This was the immunoSEQ v3 assay. Data came from immunoSEQ multiplex PCR; TCRdb stores just in-frame clones and leaves some out. The sample has about 50,000 clones; 80% to 90% are singletons. The source material was blood, sampled at baseline. These receptors were taken from a person aged 25 to 85 with non-small cell lung cancer.

The V and J genes are TRBV19 and TRBJ2-2; D is unresolved. Trimming stripped 2 bases from V and 5 bases from J, with 9 bases between. Germline V gene data show CDR1 as LNHDA and CDR2 as SQIVND (reference sequence). The CDR3 sequence is 14 residues long. CDR3 bases: TGTGCCAGTAGTATACCTCGAGTGACCGGGGAGCTGTTTTTT. Translating gives CASSIPRVTGELFF. The full variable domain, with the rest looked up from reference TRBV19 and TRBJ2-2, is DGGITQSPKYLFRKEGQNVTLSCEQNLNHDAMYWYRQDPGQGLRLIYYSQIVNDFQKGDIAEGYSVSREKKESFPLTVTSAQKNPTAFYLCASSIPRVTGELFFGEGSRLTVL.

The chain links TRBV5-1 to TRBJ2-7; D unclear. The germline gives CDR1 SGHRS, CDR2 YFSETQ. The V gene lost 0 bases and the J gene lost 1 base, with 17 bases spanning the gap. There are 17 residues in the CDR3. The CDR3 DNA is TGCGCCAGCAGCTTGGATTCGGGTTTCAGCCTATCCTACGAGCAGTACTTC. Its translation: CASSLDSGFSLSYEQYF.

This chain uses TRBV6-5 with TRBJ1-5; the D gene is possibly TRBD1 (6 bases). The germline V gene has CDR1 MNHEY and CDR2 SVGAGI. The V end lost 3 bases, the J end lost 6 bases, and 12 bases lay between the germline ends. The CDR3 has 14 residues. CDR3 in amino acids: CASSYGDTGQPQHF. In DNA, the CDR3 is TGTGCCAGCAGTTATGGGGACACCGGTCAGCCCCAGCATTTT.